The subject of this entry is one TCR beta chain. Its specific antigen is unknown. No base qualities exist here, and no much larger clone lies one base off it. Receptors were amplified or captured by the immunoSEQ multiplex PCR assay. The multiplex PCR relied on a mix of 60 forward primers for TCR Vbeta segments and 13 reverse primers for TCR Jbeta segments. A multiplex PCR assay on genomic DNA amplified the CDR3 region of rearranged TCR beta genes. Amplified TCR beta libraries were sequenced as 87-base-pair reads on the Illumina HiSeq System. The study's processing was this. A later analysis tallied around 80 million unique TCR beta chains across the roughly 610 repertoires, and about 12 million of those chains were shared by two or more donors. A nearest-neighbor algorithm error-corrected the raw reads and collapsed the reads into unique sequences, merging closely related sequences to remove PCR and sequencing errors. CDR3 sequences were aligned to IMGT reference sequences to assign V, D and J gene segments. For a sequence to be retained, a match of at least six nucleotides was required to both a V gene segment and a J gene segment. A rearrangement counted as productive if the CDR3 had no stop codons and remained in frame with V and J, and every other rearrangement counted as non-productive. Following IMGT convention, CDR3 was defined as the stretch from the second conserved V-encoded cysteine up to the conserved J-encoded phenylalanine. In an earlier analysis of approximately 500 of the donors, sequences lacking an unambiguous match to a single V gene segment were excluded. In an earlier analysis of more than 500 of the donors, a V segment was called functional when productive rearrangements were above 56.7%, and segregating when the standard deviation between donors exceeded 5%. To diagnose cytomegalovirus status from the catalog of TCR beta chain sequences, a statistical classification framework was built. In a later analysis, TCR nucleotide sequences were compared against IMGT/GENE-DB human TR gene sequences so that V and J genes could be assigned. The TCRdist pipeline was used in a later analysis to assign CDR3 sequences and most-parsimonious VDJ recombination scenarios. A later analysis defined each TCR beta chain by its CDR3 amino acid sequence plus V-gene family, and excluded reads lacking a unique V-gene family. To address suspected cross-contamination and a sequencing artifact, a later analysis removed a few hundred highly shared, low-generation-probability nucleotide sequences. In a later analysis, a clonal expansion index for each public chain was calculated from normalized within-repertoire ranks of inferred template counts. In a later analysis, generation probabilities were computed with a VDJ recombination model fitted to out-of-frame rearrangements, and the resulting probabilities were checked against IGoR. In a later analysis, TCR-TCR, TCR-HLA and TCR-CMV co-occurrence was scored with hypergeometric tests, and a repertoire-size bias correction was applied to TCR pairs. A later analysis estimated false discovery rates by permuting HLA or CMV assignments 20 times. A later analysis grouped co-occurring TCRs with DBSCAN, adding TCRdist sequence similarity when clustering within HLA-allele-positive subsets. For co-occurrence clustering, repertoires with fewer than 30,000 or more than 120,000 public chains were excluded, along with roughly 5 repertoires with anomalous nucleotide sharing. TCRdb's version of the immuneACCESS table is confined to in-frame rearrangements and falls short of the full clone set. An unresolved V gene accounts for under half of the shortfall where checked; the remainder is of unknown origin. Clonal size and the V and J genes are those of that table, whereas D and trimming came from the DNA. Present in this sample are around 200,000 clones, 70% to 85% of which were seen just once. The ten biggest clones cover less than 3.5% of the sample.

Germline trimming: 3 bases from V, 4 bases from J; junction bases outside gene matches: 8. Including the terminal cysteine and phenylalanine, the CDR3 comprises 16 residues. This entry keeps only the CDR3 DNA: 48 bases, framed from base 1. As encoded in the germline V gene (reference sequence), CDR1 is LNHDA while CDR2 is SQIVND. The sample originates from a study of cytomegalovirus exposure and HLA in healthy donors (dated by TCRdb to about 2017). As for the study more broadly: An earlier analysis of approximately 550 of the donors reported 250 to 300 Gb of sequence data and roughly 110 million unique TCR beta sequences from roughly 200 million T cells. About 330 gigabases of sequencing data and 70 million to 100 million unique TCR sequences made up an early release that covered approximately 650 HLA-typed donors. Of the 350 to 450 genotyped donors, 75% to 85% were placed in the genetic ancestry cluster associated with self-reported Caucasian donors. The study aimed to test whether signatures of past pathogen exposure could be identified by cataloging public T cell receptors. The study profiled the T cell repertoires of hundreds of subjects by immunosequencing and related them to cytomegalovirus serostatus. A separate validation cohort of 100 to 150 different subjects was used in addition to the roughly 640-subject first cohort. To predict cytomegalovirus infection status, the study combined high-throughput TCR immunosequencing, statistical association of individual TCRs with disease status, and machine learning. A later analysis re-analyzed previously published TCR beta repertoires from 600 to 850 donors and added high-resolution HLA genotyping to study TCR occurrence patterns. Rather than drawing on any new phenotypic data, the later analysis identified candidate immune exposures from TCR beta sequences and the way those sequences occurred across donors. An earlier analysis of fewer than 750 of the donors used high-throughput TCR beta sequencing to judge whether each TCR beta V gene segment behaved as functional or pseudogenic. Donor age, sex, ethnicity and CMV serostatus were collected together with the repertoire data. In a later genetic analysis, genome-wide SNP genotypes for about three fifths of the roughly 670 donors were used, and that subset was treated as a discovery cohort. All discovery cohort repertoires had been generated on a single sequencing platform. Both class I and class II loci were covered by HLA typing, at four-digit resolution. Typing coverage differed by locus: A, B, C, DRB1 and DQB1 were typed in roughly 620-630 donors, DQA1 in approximately 520, DPA1 in 600 to 610, and DPB1 in about 450. Several DR-DQ haplotypes were treated as single units for association and clustering because of strong linkage in the cohort. On average, about 240,000 unique TCR beta nucleotide sequences were sequenced per donor among a few hundred genotyped donors of the cohort, with roughly 18% of those sequences being non-productive.

Here is what the overall study found, with its caveats: An association between a missense DCLRE1C variant and V-gene and J-gene trimming of TCR beta chains was found in a later genetic analysis and replicated in an independent cohort. A cluster of highly shared sequence variants was judged likely to represent a technical artifact of the sequencing pipeline. Most CMV-associated TCR beta chains appeared to be HLA-restricted in a later analysis, and the HLA associations seemed to be driven largely by CMV exposure. According to a later analysis, TCR association rates differed among HLA loci, with DRB1 alleles showing the most associated TCRs and HLA-C alleles showing the fewest. A further reported finding was that TCR beta sequences accurately predicted the HLA-A and HLA-B alleles for most subjects in the first cohort. In an earlier analysis of 587 of the donors, most TCR beta V segments appeared in productive rearrangements about 90% or about 30% of the time, broadly matching IMGT annotations. In the study, about 150 TCR beta chains were listed as associated with cytomegalovirus. According to a later analysis, parvovirus B19, influenza, CMV and Epstein-Barr virus appeared linked to several top co-occurrence clusters. Sequencing depth was assumed to be roughly uniform across donors in the presence/absence analyses, though that assumption may not hold. For the cohort, immune exposure information was limited to CMV serostatus. When HLA alleles, especially DR and DQ, strongly co-occurred, attributing TCR associations to individual alleles was difficult. Only TCR beta chains were sequenced in this cohort, and the absence of alpha or paired-chain data limited detectable features. Correlated functional status among segregating V segments might be attributable to linkage disequilibrium, but an unknown experimental factor could not be ruled out. Some IMGT-functional V segments, including TRBV6-2 and TRBV6-3, could not be told apart with the 87-base-pair reads, so those segments were excluded. A few of the identified cytomegalovirus-associated TCR beta chains were confirmed in vitro to be specific for cytomegalovirus antigens. Most TCR sequences were seen in very few donors, while some public TCRs were found in many individuals. The classifier was reported to diagnose cytomegalovirus status with high specificity and sensitivity in both the original and validation cohorts. In a later analysis, HLA-associated TCR beta chains were found to be more clonally expanded and to have lower generation probabilities than equally common non-associated chains. Because counts were too low, seventeen rarely observed V segments, including chromosome 9 orphons, were excluded from the earlier analysis of several hundred of the donors. It was suggested by the authors that the approach could potentially be generalized to other disease states and immunological phenotypes. Because HLA typing was unavailable for some donors at each locus, only the typed subset was used in association tests. Compared with the approximately 700-donor mean, donors in an Asian-associated ancestry cluster had fewer N-insertions in productive TCRs, according to a later genetic analysis. At a false discovery rate of 0.05, a later analysis linked approximately 18,000 TCR beta sequences to specific HLA alleles.

In total, fewer than 750 healthy bone marrow donors made up the cohort. At the time of sampling, all cohort members were nominally healthy, though unrecorded immune exposures were likely present. The donor tested CMV seropositive and was one of the 289 seropositive cohort members. Each donor provided a peripheral blood sample, and peripheral blood mononuclear cells were used for TCR beta sequencing. Genomic DNA extraction from the blood cell samples was performed with the Qiagen DNeasy Blood Extraction Kit. The TCR comes from a woman aged 60-75 years in good health and CMV-seropositive. The specimen sequenced was PBMCs. The chain joins TRBV19 to TRBJ2-1; a stretch of 8 junction bases matches TRBD2. The CDR3 loop reads CASSIAVGRGYNEQFF. The sequenced DNA is TGTGCCAGTAGTATCGCTGTCGGGAGGGGGTACAATGAGCAGTTCTTC. Beyond the CDR3, the reference TRBV19 and TRBJ2-1 genes provide the residues; the full variable domain reads: DGGITQSPKYLFRKEGQNVTLSCEQNLNHDAMYWYRQDPGQGLRLIYYSQIVNDFQKGDIAEGYSVSREKKESFPLTVTSAQKNPTAFYLCASSIAVGRGYNEQFFGPGTRLTVL.